Following are 14 T cell receptor beta chains from one sample sequenced in a study of blood T cell repertoires in COVID-19. Data came from immunoSEQ multiplex PCR; TCRdb stores just in-frame clones and leaves some out. The sample shows approximately 40,000 clones, around 92% of them seen only once. Sequencing was carried out using peripheral blood. Receptors originate from an elderly woman with acute or convalescent COVID-19.

This clone was recorded once. Here the CDR3 DNA reads TGTGCCAGCAGACGGACAGGGGGTGAAAAACTGTTTTTT. It specifies CASRRTGGEKLFF. The rearrangement joins TRBV7-9 to TRBJ1-4; 10 nucleotides line up with TRBD1. The CDR3 extends over 13 amino acids. Trimming removed 6 bases from V and 7 bases from J; junction bases left unmatched: 2. Germline V gives CDR1 SEHNR, CDR2 FQNEAQ (reference sequence).

The V call is TRBV5-1, the J call TRBJ1-2, with TRBD1 matching 11 bases. Germline loops: CDR1 SGHRS, CDR2 YFSETQ. V gave up 3 bases and J gave up 1 base; unmatched junction bases: 2. The CDR3 covers 15 residues. CDR3 coding DNA: TGCGCCAGCAGCTGGGGACAGGGGGATAACTATGGCTACACCTTC. It encodes CASSWGQGDNYGYTF.

This sequence joins TRBV7-2 and TRBJ1-6; D call uncertain. Germline values: CDR1 SGHTA, CDR2 FQGNSA. Trimming took 2 bases from V and 3 from J, leaving 5 bases between them. The CDR3 sequence is 14 residues long. The CDR3 loop is CASSLLVYNSPLHF. For the CDR3, the DNA is TGTGCCAGCAGCTTACTCGTCTATAATTCACCCCTCCACTTT.

The chain combines TRBV29-1 with TRBJ1-5; 8 bases are a match to TRBD1. Trimming removed 5 bases from V and 7 bases from J; junction bases left unmatched: 7. The CDR3 has 13 amino acids. Germline V CDR1 and CDR2: SQVTM, ANQGSEA. The CDR3 is CSVLAGGGQPQHF. The CDR3 coding sequence is TGCAGCGTTTTAGCAGGGGGCGGACAGCCCCAGCATTTT.

The J gene is TRBJ1-4, the V gene TRBV5-1; 10 positions match TRBD1. The CDR3 is 16 residues long. Germline V gene data show CDR1 as SGHRS and CDR2 as YFSETQ. V was clipped by 4 bases and J by 0 bases; unmatched bases: 3. The DNA of the CDR3 is TGCGCCAGCAGCCCCGGACAGGGGGCAACTAATGAAAAACTGTTTTTT. Its protein product is CASSPGQGATNEKLFF.

V and J are TRBV11-2 and TRBJ1-1; D unclear. The CDR3 covers 12 residues. Between the trimmed V and J ends, which lost 7 bases and 5 bases, there was a span of 11 bases. CDR1 is SGHAT, CDR2 FQNNGV, per germline. This CDR3 reads CASITHGTEAFF. CDR3 bases: TGTGCCAGCATAACTCACGGGACTGAAGCTTTCTTT. The full variable domain, rest sourced from reference TRBV11-2 and TRBJ1-1, is EAGVAQSPRYKIIEKRQSVAFWCNPISGHATLYWYQQILGQGPKLLIQFQNNGVVDDSQLPKDRFSAERLKGVDSTLKIQPAKLEDSAVYLCASITHGTEAFFGQGTRLTVV.

The chain is built from TRBV7-3 and TRBJ2-1, with TRBD1 as a possible D gene (6 bases). Germline V lookup: CDR1 SGHTA, CDR2 FQGTGA. The ends were cut back, 5 bases at V and 5 bases at J, with 13 bases in the middle. The CDR3 is made up of 14 amino acids. This CDR3 is CASSTTGHNNEQFF. The DNA of the CDR3 is TGTGCCAGCAGCACCACAGGGCATAACAATGAGCAGTTCTTC. The full variable domain, completed using reference TRBV7-3 and TRBJ2-1, is GAGVSQTPSNKVTEKGKYVELRCDPISGHTALYWYRQSLGQGPEFLIYFQGTGAADDSGLPNDRFFAVRPEGSVSTLKIQRTERGDSAVYLCASSTTGHNNEQFFGPGTRLTVL.

V gene TRBV7-3 combines with J gene TRBJ2-3, with 10 positions matching TRBD2. V dropped 5 bases and J dropped 1; count of bases not matched to a gene: 0. Germline V CDR1 and CDR2: SGHTA, FQGTGA. The CDR3 spans 14 residues. The CDR3 bases are TGTGCCAGCAGCCTAGCGGGGGGCACAGATACGCAGTATTTT. This codes for CASSLAGGTDTQYF.

CDR3 DNA sequence: TGTGCCAGCTCACCAACAACCTTTACAGGCTCGACAACTAATGAAAAACTGTTTTTT. Protein: CASSPTTFTGSTTNEKLFF. The J gene is TRBJ1-4, the V gene TRBV18; D may be TRBD1 (5 bases). Germline loops: CDR1 KGHSH, CDR2 LQKENI. This CDR3 is 19 amino acids long. The V end lost 2 bases, the J end lost 0 bases, and 19 bases lay between the germline ends.

The chain couples TRBV2 to TRBJ1-4; 12 nucleotides match TRBD1. Germline assignment: CDR1 SNHLY and CDR2 FYNNEI. V lost 7 bases, J lost 3 bases, and 9 bases stayed unmatched. The length of the CDR3 is 17 residues. Here the CDR3 reads CASNLMGQGAANEKLFF. CDR3 bases: TGTGCCAGCAACCTAATGGGACAGGGGGCTGCTAATGAAAAACTGTTTTTT.

The chain employs TRBV19 and TRBJ1-2, with 7 bases lining up with TRBD1. V shed 7 bases, J shed 7 bases, and the junction held 15 bases outside the gene matches. The CDR3 sequence is 15 residues long. Germline CDR1 LNHDA, CDR2 SQIVND (reference sequence). Written as DNA, the CDR3 is TGTGCCAGTACCGACCGCCACGGACAGGTGGCTGGCTACACCTTC. Translated: CASTDRHGQVAGYTF.

This chain uses TRBV5-4 with TRBJ1-2; maybe TRBD1 (6 bases). Trimming removed 4 bases at V and 0 bases at J, with 13 bases between. In germline, CDR1 is SGHNT, CDR2 YYREEE (reference sequence). There are 15 residues in the CDR3. The CDR3 DNA follows: TGTGCCAGCAGCGCTAGGACAGATGCTAACTATGGCTACACCTTC. It translates to CASSARTDANYGYTF.

V and J are TRBV27 and TRBJ1-2; 7 positions match TRBD1. The CDR3 extends over 14 amino acids. After removal of 6 bases from V and 8 bases from J, the junction contained 12 bases not matched to a gene. Germline lookup yields CDR1 MNHEY and CDR2 SMNVEV (reference sequence). The CDR3 protein is CASRPGTDNFGYTF. In DNA form, the CDR3 reads TGTGCCAGCAGACCCGGGACAGACAATTTCGGCTACACCTTC.

This sequence joins TRBV30 and TRBJ2-7; 12 nucleotides match TRBD1. The CDR3 is 15 amino acids. Germline V gene sequence: CDR1 GTSNPN, CDR2 SVGIG (reference sequence). With 3 bases clipped from V and 4 bases from J, the junction kept 7 bases outside the gene matches. CDR3 sequence (DNA): TGTGCCTGGAGGGCCGGGACAGGGGGCTGGTACGAGCAGTACTTC. This encodes CAWRAGTGGWYEQYF. Variable domain in full (rest from reference TRBV30 and TRBJ2-7): SQTIHQWPATLVQPVGSPLSLECTVEGTSNPNLYWYRQAAGRGLQLLFYSVGIGQISSEVPQNLSASRPQDRQFILSSKKLLLSDSGFYLCAWRAGTGGWYEQYFGPGTRLTVT.